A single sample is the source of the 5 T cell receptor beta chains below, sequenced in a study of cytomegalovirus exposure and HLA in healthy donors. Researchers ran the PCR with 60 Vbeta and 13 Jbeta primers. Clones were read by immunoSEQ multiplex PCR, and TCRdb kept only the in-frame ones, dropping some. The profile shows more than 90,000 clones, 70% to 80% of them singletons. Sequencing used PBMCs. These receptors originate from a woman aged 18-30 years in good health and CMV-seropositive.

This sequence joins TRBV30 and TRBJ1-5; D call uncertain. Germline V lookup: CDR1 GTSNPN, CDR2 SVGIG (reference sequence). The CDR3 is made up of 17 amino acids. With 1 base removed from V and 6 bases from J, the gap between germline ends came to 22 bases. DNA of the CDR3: TGTGCCTGGAGTGGCGGCCGCGCCTCACCAAGCGGTCAGCCCCAGCATTTT. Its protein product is CAWSGGRASPSGQPQHF.

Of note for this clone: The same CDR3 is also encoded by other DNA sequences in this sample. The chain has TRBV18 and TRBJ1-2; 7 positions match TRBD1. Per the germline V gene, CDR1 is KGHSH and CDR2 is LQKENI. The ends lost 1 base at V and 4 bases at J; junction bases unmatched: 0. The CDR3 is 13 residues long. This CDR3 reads CASSPRTGYGYTF. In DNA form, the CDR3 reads TGTGCCAGCTCACCACGGACAGGCTATGGCTACACCTTC.

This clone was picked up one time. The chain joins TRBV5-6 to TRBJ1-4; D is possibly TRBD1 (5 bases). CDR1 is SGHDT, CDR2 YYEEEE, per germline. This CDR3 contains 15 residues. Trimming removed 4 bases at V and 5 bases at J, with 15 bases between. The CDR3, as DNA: TGTGCCAGCAGCACCTCCGGGGGGGGGAATGAAAAACTGTTTTTT. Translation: CASSTSGGGNEKLFF. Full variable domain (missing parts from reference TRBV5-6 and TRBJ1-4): DAGVTQSPTHLIKTRGQQVTLRCSPKSGHDTVSWYQQALGQGPQFIFQYYEEEERQRGNFPDRFSGHQFPNYSSELNVNALLLGDSALYLCASSTSGGGNEKLFFGSGTQLSVL.

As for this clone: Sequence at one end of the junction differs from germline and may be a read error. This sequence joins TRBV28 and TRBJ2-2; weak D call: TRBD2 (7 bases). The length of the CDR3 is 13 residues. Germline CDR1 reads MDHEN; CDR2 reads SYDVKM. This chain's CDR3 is CAGGDTGTGELFF. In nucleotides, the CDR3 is TGTGCCGGGGGGGACACGGGCACCGGGGAGCTCTTTTTT.

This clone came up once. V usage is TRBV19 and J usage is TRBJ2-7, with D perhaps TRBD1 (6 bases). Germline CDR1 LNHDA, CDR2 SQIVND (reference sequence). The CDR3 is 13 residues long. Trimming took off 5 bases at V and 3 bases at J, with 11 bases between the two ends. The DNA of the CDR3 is TGTGCCAGTAGTCCACAGGGAAACTACGAGCAGTACTTC. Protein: CASSPQGNYEQYF.